These 5 T cell receptor beta chains came from one sample sequenced in a study of cytomegalovirus exposure and HLA in healthy donors. Primers included in the PCR were 60 Vbeta and 13 Jbeta primers. Produced via immunoSEQ multiplex PCR; TCRdb's table is partial and in-frame only. The ten top clones account for over 3.5%, within a sample of 40,000 or so clones. Sequencing was carried out using PBMCs. The receptors here all came from a male donor in good health and CMV-seronegative.

V gene TRBV9 combines with J gene TRBJ2-2; D is possibly TRBD1 (6 bases). V was cut by 4 bases and J by 4 bases, with 11 bases left in between. The CDR3 extends over 14 amino acids. Germline values: CDR1 SGDLS, CDR2 YYNGEE. The CDR3 bases are TGTGCCAGCAGCACCCCGGACAGCACCGGGGAGCTGTTTTTT. This sequence encodes CASSTPDSTGELFF.

This chain uses TRBV7-2 with TRBJ1-4; D is unclear. V lost 1 base, J lost 5 bases, and 8 bases lay in between. The CDR3 is made up of 14 amino acids. CDR1 and CDR2 from the germline V gene are SGHTA and FQGNSA. In DNA form, the CDR3 reads TGTGCCAGCAGCTTAGGAGGGCCAAATGAAAAACTGTTTTTT. Encoded protein: CASSLGGPNEKLFF.

The chain links TRBV27 to TRBJ1-5, with 8 bases lining up with TRBD1. CDR1 is MNHEY and CDR2 is SMNVEV in the germline V gene (reference sequence). With 2 bases clipped from V and 6 bases from J, the junction kept 3 bases outside the gene matches. This CDR3 has 14 residues. The CDR3 loop reads CASSLGQGIQPQHF. In DNA form, the CDR3 reads TGTGCCAGCAGTTTAGGACAGGGTATTCAGCCCCAGCATTTT.

A remark on this clone: The same CDR3 arises from other DNA sequences in this sample as well. The chain joins TRBV29-1 to TRBJ1-1, with TRBD1 matching 9 bases. CDR3 size: 13 residues. V was clipped by 7 bases and J by 0 bases; unmatched bases: 3. The germline V gene encodes CDR1 SQVTM and CDR2 ANQGSEA. The CDR3 loop is CSADRGMNTEAFF. CDR3 coding DNA: TGCAGCGCGGACAGGGGAATGAACACTGAAGCTTTCTTT.

The chain joins TRBV2 to TRBJ2-2; TRBD1 agrees at 7 bases. The V gene's germline CDR1 is SNHLY and CDR2 FYNNEI. V lost 6 bases to trimming and J lost 1 base; unmatched junction nucleotides: 5. The length of the CDR3 is 15 residues. CDR3 sequence reads: CASSRGTVNTGELFF. DNA for the CDR3: TGTGCCAGCAGCAGGGGGACAGTGAACACCGGGGAGCTGTTTTTT.